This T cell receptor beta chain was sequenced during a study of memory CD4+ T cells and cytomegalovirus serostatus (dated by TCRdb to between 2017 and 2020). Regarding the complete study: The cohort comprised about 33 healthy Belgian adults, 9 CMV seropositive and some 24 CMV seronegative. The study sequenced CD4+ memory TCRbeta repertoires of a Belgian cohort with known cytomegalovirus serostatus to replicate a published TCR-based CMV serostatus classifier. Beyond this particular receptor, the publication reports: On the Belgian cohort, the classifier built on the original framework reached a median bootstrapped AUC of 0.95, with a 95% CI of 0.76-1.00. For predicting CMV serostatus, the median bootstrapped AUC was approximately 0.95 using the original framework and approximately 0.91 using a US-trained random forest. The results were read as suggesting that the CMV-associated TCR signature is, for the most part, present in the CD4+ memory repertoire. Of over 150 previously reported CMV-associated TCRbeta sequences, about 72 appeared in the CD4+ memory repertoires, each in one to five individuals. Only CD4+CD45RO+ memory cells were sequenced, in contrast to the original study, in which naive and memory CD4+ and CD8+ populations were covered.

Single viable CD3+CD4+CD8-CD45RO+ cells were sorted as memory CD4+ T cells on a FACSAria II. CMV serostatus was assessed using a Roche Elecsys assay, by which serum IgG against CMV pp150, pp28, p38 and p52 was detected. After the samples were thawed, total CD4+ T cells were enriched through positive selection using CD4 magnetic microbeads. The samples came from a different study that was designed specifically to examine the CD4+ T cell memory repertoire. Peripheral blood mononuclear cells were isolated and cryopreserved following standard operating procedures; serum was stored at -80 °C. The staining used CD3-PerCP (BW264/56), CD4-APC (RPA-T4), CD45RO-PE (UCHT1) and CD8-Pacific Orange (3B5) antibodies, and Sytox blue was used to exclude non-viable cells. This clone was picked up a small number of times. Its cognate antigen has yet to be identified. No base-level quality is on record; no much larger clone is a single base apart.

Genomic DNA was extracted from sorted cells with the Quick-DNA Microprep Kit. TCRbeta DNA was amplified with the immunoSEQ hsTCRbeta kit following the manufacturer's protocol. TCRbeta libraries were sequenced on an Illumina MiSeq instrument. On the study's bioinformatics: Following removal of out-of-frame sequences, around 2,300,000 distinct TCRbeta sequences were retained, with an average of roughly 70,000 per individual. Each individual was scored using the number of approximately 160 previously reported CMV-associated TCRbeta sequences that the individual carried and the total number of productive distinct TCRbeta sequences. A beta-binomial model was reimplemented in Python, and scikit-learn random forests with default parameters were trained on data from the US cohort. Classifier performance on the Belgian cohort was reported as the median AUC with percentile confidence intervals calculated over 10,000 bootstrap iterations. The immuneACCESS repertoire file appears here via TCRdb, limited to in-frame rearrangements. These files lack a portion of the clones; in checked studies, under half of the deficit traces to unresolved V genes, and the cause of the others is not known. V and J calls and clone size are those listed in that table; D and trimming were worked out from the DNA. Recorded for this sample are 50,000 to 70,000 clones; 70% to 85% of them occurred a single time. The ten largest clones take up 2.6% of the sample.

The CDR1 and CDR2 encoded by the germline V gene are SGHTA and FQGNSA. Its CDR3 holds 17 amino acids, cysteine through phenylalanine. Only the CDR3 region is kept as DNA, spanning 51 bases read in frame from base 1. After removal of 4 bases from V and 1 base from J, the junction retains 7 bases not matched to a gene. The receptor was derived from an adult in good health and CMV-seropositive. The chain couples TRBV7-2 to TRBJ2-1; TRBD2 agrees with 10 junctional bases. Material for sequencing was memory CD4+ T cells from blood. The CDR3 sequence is CASSYRPSGSSYNEQFF. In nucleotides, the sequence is TGTGCCAGCAGCTATCGCCCTAGCGGGAGTTCCTACAATGAGCAGTTCTTC.